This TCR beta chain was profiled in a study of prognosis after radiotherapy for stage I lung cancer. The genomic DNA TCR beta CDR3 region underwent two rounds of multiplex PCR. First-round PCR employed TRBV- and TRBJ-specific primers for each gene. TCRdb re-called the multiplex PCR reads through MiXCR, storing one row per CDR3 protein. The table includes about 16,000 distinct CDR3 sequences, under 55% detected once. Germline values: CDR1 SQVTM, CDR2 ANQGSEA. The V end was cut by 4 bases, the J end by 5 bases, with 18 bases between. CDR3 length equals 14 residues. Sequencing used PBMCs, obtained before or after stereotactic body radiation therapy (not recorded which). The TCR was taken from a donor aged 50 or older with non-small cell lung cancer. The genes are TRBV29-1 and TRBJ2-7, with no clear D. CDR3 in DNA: TGCAGCGTTGTAACTCAGAAACTTTACCACGAGCAGTACTTC. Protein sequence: CSVVTQKLYHEQYF.